This is a list of T cell receptor beta chains from one sample in a study of blood T cells in healthy people across ages. TCRdb passed the 5' RACE reads through MiXCR, listing each CDR3 protein once. The sample consists of about 930,000 distinct CDR3 sequences, just under 30% of them appearing once. The same sample was also studied in work on T cells of mothers and their children.

Input material: blood. The receptors derive from a woman aged 40 to 49 in good health. CDR3s include the opening cysteine and the closing phenylalanine or tryptophan. A D gene is named only where the DNA matches it firmly. Expanded clones get a size class; other rows say once, few or many, or leave the size out.

d_gene	abundance	v_gene	j_gene	CDR3nt	CDR3aa
TRBD1	NA	TRBV12-3/TRBV12-4	TRBJ1-6	TGTGCCAGCAGTCGACCCGGGACAGAGAATTCACCCCTCCACTTT	CASSRPGTENSPLHF
NA	NA	TRBV4-1	TRBJ1-1	TGCGCCAGCAGCCAGGGGGTGGGGGGGAACACTGAAGCTTTCTTT	CASSQGVGGNTEAFF
NA	few	TRBV25-1	TRBJ2-7	TGTGCCAGCAGTGAATCCTTCTACGAGCAGTACTTC	CASSESFYEQYF
NA	NA	TRBV29-1	TRBJ1-2	TGCAGCGTTGAAGTTGGACGTGGCTACACCTTC	CSVEVGRGYTF
TRBD2	NA	TRBV20-1	TRBJ2-5	TGCAGTGCTAGCCCTAGCGGGAGCTACAATGAGCAGTACTTC	CSASPSGSYNEQYF
NA	NA	TRBV29-1	TRBJ2-3	TGCAGCGTTGGGGTTGGTGGAGATACGCAGTATTTT	CSVGVGGDTQYF
NA	few	TRBV6-1	TRBJ2-3	TGTGCCAGGAGAGAAGACAGTTCAGATACGCAGTATTTT	CARREDSSDTQYF
TRBD2	NA	TRBV2	TRBJ2-1	TGTGCCAGCAGCCGTGGACTAGCGGGGGGGCCCGATTACAATGAGCAGTTCTTC	CASSRGLAGGPDYNEQFF
TRBD1	NA	TRBV5-1	TRBJ1-6	TGCGCCAGCAGCTCGTCGGGACAGGGGGTGGATGGATTTGGTTCACCCCTCCACTTT	CASSSSGQGVDGFGSPLHF
NA	many	TRBV5-1	TRBJ2-3	TGCGCCAGCAGCTTGGGAGTCGACACAGATACGCAGTATTTT	CASSLGVDTDTQYF
TRBD1	NA	TRBV27	TRBJ1-2	TGTGCCAGCAGTTCGCAGGACAGGGAGCTCTATGGCTACACCTTC	CASSSQDRELYGYTF
NA	many	TRBV6-5	TRBJ1-2	TGTGCCAGCAGATCTGAGACGGCGCGGGGCTACACCTTC	CASRSETARGYTF
NA	many	TRBV28	TRBJ1-4	TGTGCCAGCAGCGTACCTCCCCGGTCGGGGGGCCGACCAACTAATGAAAAACTGTTTTTT	CASSVPPRSGGRPTNEKLFF
NA	NA	TRBV6-1	TRBJ1-4	TGTGCCAGCGTGGTGTCAGAAGCTAATGAAAAACTGTTTTTT	CASVVSEANEKLFF
TRBD2	NA	TRBV20-1	TRBJ2-3	TGCAGTGCTAGCCCTTTAGGGACTAGCGCCGACGGGGATACGCAGTATTTT	CSASPLGTSADGDTQYF
TRBD2	few	TRBV12-5	TRBJ2-1	TGTGCTAGTGGTTGGACTAGCGGGGGGGCCTCGTACAATGAGCAGTTCTTC	CASGWTSGGASYNEQFF
NA	NA	TRBV2	TRBJ2-5	TGTGCCAGCAGTGGGGGCATCTATCAAGAGACCCAGTACTTC	CASSGGIYQETQYF
NA	NA	TRBV7-2	TRBJ2-1	TGTGCCAGCAGCCCCCTTCAGGGCAATGAGAAGTTCTTC	CASSPLQGNEKFF
TRBD1	NA	TRBV28	TRBJ2-7	TGTGCCAGCAGCAGGATGGACAGGGGGGCCTACGAGCAGTACTTC	CASSRMDRGAYEQYF
TRBD2	NA	TRBV20-1	TRBJ2-7	TGCAGTGCAAGCCAGCGGGGGGCCTCCTACGAGCAGTACTTC	CSASQRGASYEQYF
TRBD1	few	TRBV29-1	TRBJ2-7	TGCAGCGTGATACCGGGACAGAACGAGCAGTACTTC	CSVIPGQNEQYF
NA	NA	TRBV7-2	TRBJ2-7	TGTGCCAGCACCTCCATGTTGGGGGTCTACGAGCAGTACTTC	CASTSMLGVYEQYF
NA	NA	TRBV20-1	TRBJ1-6	TGCAGTGCTAGAGATATGGCCCCGGACGCACCCCTCCACTTT	CSARDMAPDAPLHF
NA	few	TRBV28	TRBJ2-1	TGTGCCAGCAGTTTTTATTCAGGGGACGAGCAGTTCTTC	CASSFYSGDEQFF
TRBD1	NA	TRBV9	TRBJ1-4	TGTGCCAGCAGCGATGGACAGGGGAATGAAAAACTGTTTTTT	CASSDGQGNEKLFF
NA	few	TRBV5-1	TRBJ1-2	TGCGCCAGCAGCAACCCCCCGGACGGTACCTATGGCTACACCTTC	CASSNPPDGTYGYTF
TRBD2	NA	TRBV14	TRBJ2-4	TGTGCCAGCAGCCGACTAGCGGGGGGGCCGAAAGAGCAGTACTTC	CASSRLAGGPKEQYF
TRBD1	NA	TRBV29-1	TRBJ1-2	TGCAGCGTTCGGACAGGGGATTGGGGCGGCTACACCTTC	CSVRTGDWGGYTF
NA	NA	TRBV5-1	TRBJ2-5	TGCGCCAGCACGTTTCGACAAGGACAAGAGACCCAGTACTTC	CASTFRQGQETQYF
NA	few	TRBV3-1	TRBJ2-5	TGTGCCAGCAGCCTTCGGGGGTCCTACCAAGAGACCCAGTACTTC	CASSLRGSYQETQYF
NA	NA	TRBV7-8	TRBJ2-3	TGTGCCAGCAGCTTAGCTCCGGGGGCAGATACGCAGTATTTT	CASSLAPGADTQYF
TRBD2	few	TRBV9	TRBJ2-1	TGTGCCAGCAGCTCGAGCGGGGCACTCTACAATGAGCAGTTCTTC	CASSSSGALYNEQFF
NA	once	TRBV20-1	TRBJ1-2	TGCAGTGCCAGGAACCCGGACGGAAACTATGGCTACACCTTC	CSARNPDGNYGYTF